These 18 T cell receptor beta chains came from one sample sequenced in a study of blood T cell repertoires in COVID-19. Libraries were prepared by immunoSEQ multiplex PCR; TCRdb keeps only in-frame clonotypes and omits some of them. The table shows about 200,000 clones, with about 88% occurring only once. The sample was peripheral blood. The receptors here all came from a man younger than 35 with active or convalescent COVID-19.

The V and J genes are TRBV3-1 (or the pseudogene TRBV3-2) and TRBJ2-1, with D possibly TRBD2 on 7 matching bases. Germline CDR1 reads LGHDT; CDR2 reads YNNKEL (reference sequence). Trimming took off 1 base at V and 7 bases at J, with 14 bases between the two ends. The CDR3 is 15 residues long. CDR3 coding DNA: TGTGCCAGCAGCCAAGGGGGGGGGCCGAGGAATGAGCAGTTCTTC. This translates into CASSQGGGPRNEQFF.

This sequence joins TRBV28 and TRBJ1-2; possibly TRBD1 for D (5 bases). Germline V gene lookup returns CDR1 MDHEN and CDR2 SYDVKM. V was trimmed by 8 bases and J by 1 base, leaving 14 bases between them. The CDR3 runs 14 residues. The CDR3 bases are TGTGCCAGCGGTTGGGGGGGTAGTAACTATGGCTACACCTTC. Its protein product is CASGWGGSNYGYTF.

In DNA, the CDR3 is TGTGCCTGGCGAAACAGGGGGACCACTGAAGCTTTCTTT. Its translation is CAWRNRGTTEAFF. This chain links TRBV30 with TRBJ1-1; TRBD1 agrees at 8 bases. Germline V CDR1 and CDR2: GTSNPN, SVGIG (reference sequence). With 5 bases clipped from V and 4 bases from J, the junction kept 6 bases outside the gene matches. There are 13 residues in the CDR3.

The genes are TRBV6-4 and TRBJ1-2, with 11 bases identical to TRBD1. The germline V gene encodes CDR1 MRHNA and CDR2 SNTAGT. V lost 3 bases, J lost 1 base, and 10 bases stayed unmatched. The CDR3 contains 18 residues. CDR3 sequence reads: CASSEGTGGLSGNYGYTF. CDR3 coding DNA: TGTGCCAGCAGTGAAGGGACAGGGGGACTTAGTGGTAACTATGGCTACACCTTC.

CDR3 sequence: CASSYSIPQVGSTGELFF. In DNA form, the CDR3 reads TGTGCCAGCAGTTACTCGATACCCCAGGTTGGGAGCACCGGGGAGCTGTTTTTT. V and J are TRBV6-2 or TRBV6-3 and TRBJ2-2; D possibly corresponds to TRBD2 (5 bases). V gave up 0 bases and J gave up 4 bases, with 18 bases separating them. The CDR3 length is 18 residues. Germline CDR1 reads MNHEY; CDR2 reads SVGEGT.

The gene calls are TRBV6-6 and TRBJ1-2, with D unresolved. Germline assignment: CDR1 MNHNY and CDR2 SVGAGI (reference sequence). Trimming took off 10 bases at V and 4 bases at J, with 16 bases between the two ends. The CDR3 has 13 amino acids. The CDR3 here is CATKTHSFYGYTF. The CDR3 DNA reads TGTGCCACCAAGACACATTCTTTCTATGGCTACACCTTC.

This chain links TRBV5-1 with TRBJ2-3, with TRBD2 matching 8 bases. This CDR3 has 17 residues. CDR1 SGHRS and CDR2 YFSETQ come from the germline V gene. After removal of 1 base from V and 0 bases from J, the junction contained 7 bases not matched to a gene. The CDR3 sequence is CASSLTVSGGSTDTQYF. In DNA, the CDR3 is TGCGCCAGCAGCTTGACAGTAAGCGGGGGTAGCACAGATACGCAGTATTTT.

The rearrangement joins TRBV9 to TRBJ1-3; no definite D call. Germline V lookup: CDR1 SGDLS, CDR2 YYNGEE. This CDR3 contains 15 residues. Deletions cut 4 bases from V and 1 base from J, with 12 bases between. CDR3 residues: CASSSTSFSGNTIYF. The CDR3 DNA is TGTGCCAGCAGCTCCACTTCCTTTTCTGGAAACACCATATATTTT.

This clone has a single count. The chain is built from TRBV3-1 (or the pseudogene TRBV3-2) and TRBJ1-2; 8 bases align to TRBD1. The CDR3 has 16 amino acids. V was clipped by 0 bases and J by 7 bases; unmatched bases: 10. Germline loops: CDR1 LGHDT, CDR2 YNNKEL (reference sequence). This chain's CDR3 is CASSQDLQGGRGGYTF. The CDR3 coding sequence is TGTGCCAGCAGCCAAGATCTACAGGGGGGGAGGGGTGGCTACACCTTC.

The chain carries TRBV9 and TRBJ1-3, with a possible D match to TRBD1 (6 bases). The CDR3 consists of 16 residues. Trimming removed 4 bases at V and 2 bases at J, with 16 bases between. Germline lookup yields CDR1 SGDLS and CDR2 YYNGEE. The CDR3 protein is CASSSYNKGAGNTIYF. The CDR3, as DNA: TGTGCCAGCAGCTCCTACAATAAGGGGGCTGGAAACACCATATATTTT. The full variable domain, its missing parts supplied by reference TRBV9 and TRBJ1-3, is DSGVTQTPKHLITATGQRVTLRCSPRSGDLSVYWYQQSLDQGLQFLIQYYNGEERAKGNILERFSAQQFPDLHSELNLSSLELGDSALYFCASSSYNKGAGNTIYFGEGSWLTVV.

The chain combines TRBV6-5 with TRBJ1-1; a possible D gene is TRBD1 (5 bases). V lost 6 bases and J lost 1, with 12 bases in between. This CDR3 region has 14 residues. Germline V CDR1 and CDR2: MNHEY, SVGAGI. The CDR3 protein is CASREGRGNTEAFF. The CDR3 DNA reads TGTGCCAGCAGGGAGGGACGGGGGAACACTGAAGCTTTCTTT.

This clone was seen a handful of times. V and J are TRBV2 and TRBJ2-5; 7 bases fit TRBD1. This CDR3 region has 15 residues. Losses at the gene ends were 6 bases for V and 2 bases for J; bases not matched to a gene: 9. The germline V gene encodes CDR1 SNHLY and CDR2 FYNNEI. The CDR3 spells CASRREGAGQETQYF. CDR3 nucleotides: TGTGCCAGCAGAAGAGAGGGGGCGGGTCAAGAGACCCAGTACTTC.

The genes are TRBV11-2 and TRBJ1-1; TRBD1 aligns across 8 bases. This CDR3 contains 13 residues. Per germline, CDR1 SGHAT and CDR2 FQNNGV. The V and J ends lost 4 bases and 7 bases, in that order; junction bases with no gene match: 5. CDR3 DNA: TGTGCCAGCAGCTGGGGACAGGCGGGTGAAGCTTTCTTT. It yields the protein CASSWGQAGEAFF.

For the CDR3, the DNA is TGTGCCAGCAGCCAAGATTACAAAGAAAAACTGTTTTTT. It is translated as CASSQDYKEKLFF. This chain uses TRBV3-1 (or the pseudogene TRBV3-2) with TRBJ1-4; D remains ambiguous. Per germline, CDR1 LGHDT and CDR2 YNNKEL (reference sequence). The CDR3 runs 13 residues. The V end lost 0 bases, the J end lost 8 bases, and 7 bases lay between the germline ends.

This chain uses TRBV5-1 with TRBJ1-2, with a possible D match to TRBD1 (5 bases). This CDR3 has 11 residues. V was shortened by 5 bases and J by 6 bases, with 8 bases between the two germline ends. In germline, CDR1 is SGHRS, CDR2 YFSETQ. Here the CDR3 DNA reads TGCGCCAGCAGTGAGGACAATGGCTACACCTTC. This gives the protein CASSEDNGYTF.

J is TRBJ2-5 and V is TRBV6-5, with 7 bases identical to TRBD1. This CDR3 has 14 amino acids. J was trimmed by 2 bases and V by 2 bases; bases with no gene match: 2. Germline values: CDR1 MNHEY, CDR2 SVGAGI. The CDR3, as DNA: TGTGCCAGCAGTTACGGGACAGCTCAAGAGACCCAGTACTTC. Encoded protein: CASSYGTAQETQYF.

The sample holds a few counts of this clone. V usage is TRBV7-9 and J usage is TRBJ1-5; D call uncertain. Germline V gene sequence: CDR1 SEHNR, CDR2 FQNEAQ (reference sequence). Trimming left V 0 bases short and J 7 bases short, with 4 bases between. The CDR3 spans 12 residues. CDR3 nucleotides: TGTGCCAGCAGCTTAGCGTCACAGCCCCAGCATTTT. It translates to CASSLASQPQHF.

This clone was seen just once. The CDR3 bases are TGTGCCAGCAGCGTAGTAGGGGGTAAAGCTTTCTTT. Its protein product is CASSVVGGKAFF. The rearrangement links TRBV9 to TRBJ1-1, with a possible D match to TRBD1 (6 bases). CDR3 length: 12 amino acids. The germline CDR1 and CDR2 sequences are SGDLS and YYNGEE. The V end lost 0 bases, the J end lost 9 bases, and 9 bases lay between the germline ends.